One and the same sample provided the 30 T cell receptor beta chains below, sequenced in a study of blood T cell repertoires in COVID-19. Data came from immunoSEQ multiplex PCR; TCRdb stores just in-frame clones and leaves some out. Of fewer than 80,000 clones in the sample, less than 85% were seen once. Sequencing input: peripheral blood. The source is a woman at least 80 years old with active or convalescent COVID-19.

The chain recombines TRBV27 with TRBJ2-3; tentatively, D is TRBD2 (7 bases). Per the germline V gene, CDR1 is MNHEY and CDR2 is SMNVEV (reference sequence). V was pared by 5 bases and J by 2 bases, with 14 bases between. This CDR3 comprises 15 residues. CDR3 amino acids: CASSIRGANTDTQYF. DNA of the CDR3: TGTGCCAGCAGTATTCGGGGGGCCAACACAGATACGCAGTATTTT.

This chain connects TRBV4-2 to TRBJ1-4; unclear D gene. The CDR3 sequence is 13 residues long. The V end was cut by 0 bases, the J end by 7 bases, with 6 bases between. Germline loops: CDR1 LGHNA, CDR2 YNFKEQ. CDR3 nucleotide sequence: TGTGCCAGCAGCCAAGACGGAGGTGAAAAACTGTTTTTT. Translated: CASSQDGGEKLFF.

V usage is TRBV5-5 and J usage is TRBJ1-5, with 7 bases matching TRBD1. This CDR3 has 16 residues. From germline, CDR1 is SGHKS and CDR2 YYEKEE (reference sequence). After removal of 4 bases from V and 3 bases from J, the junction contained 10 bases not matched to a gene. The CDR3 DNA sequence: TGTGCCAGCAGCCCACGACAGGGACACCTCAATCAGCCCCAGCATTTT. Translation gives CASSPRQGHLNQPQHF.

This clone was found once. At the DNA level, this CDR3 is encoded by other sequences in the same sample as well. The chain links TRBV29-1 to TRBJ2-7; D is undetermined. CDR1 is SQVTM and CDR2 is ANQGSEA in the germline V gene. The CDR3 contains 13 residues. V dropped 7 bases and J dropped 6 bases, with 19 bases sitting between them. Here the CDR3 reads CSALTRLLGEQYF. The CDR3 coding sequence is TGCAGCGCCCTGACACGATTGTTGGGCGAGCAGTACTTC.

The rearrangement links TRBV6-5 to TRBJ2-3, with 7 bases identical to TRBD1. This CDR3 spans 16 amino acids. V lost 0 bases, J lost 1 base, and 4 bases stayed unmatched. The germline V gene has CDR1 MNHEY and CDR2 SVGAGI. CDR3 in DNA: TGTGCCAGCAGTTACTCGAGGGGGCATGGCACAGATACGCAGTATTTT. It is translated as CASSYSRGHGTDTQYF.

The chain is built from TRBV5-4 and TRBJ2-7; 8 nucleotides line up with TRBD1. Germline values: CDR1 SGHNT, CDR2 YYREEE (reference sequence). V trimming: 2 bases; J trimming: 5 bases; junction bases outside the gene matches: 3. The CDR3 length is 13 residues. DNA for the CDR3: TGTGCCAGCAGCTTCAGGGGGCGGGACGAGCAGTACTTC. Encoded protein: CASSFRGRDEQYF. The full variable domain, rest sourced from reference TRBV5-4 and TRBJ2-7, is ETGVTQSPTHLIKTRGQQVTLRCSSQSGHNTVSWYQQALGQGPQFIFQYYREEENGRGNFPPRFSGLQFPNYSSELNVNALELDDSALYLCASSFRGRDEQYFGPGTRLTVT.

The chain joins TRBV19 to TRBJ1-5; a possible D gene is TRBD1 (6 bases). V lost 3 bases and J 0 bases, leaving 9 bases between the germline ends. Germline CDR1 reads LNHDA; CDR2 reads SQIVND (reference sequence). This CDR3 region has 15 residues. The CDR3 DNA sequence: TGTGCCAGTAGTATCGGACAGCTTAGCAATCAGCCCCAGCATTTT. Encoded protein: CASSIGQLSNQPQHF. Variable domain in full (rest from reference TRBV19 and TRBJ1-5): DGGITQSPKYLFRKEGQNVTLSCEQNLNHDAMYWYRQDPGQGLRLIYYSQIVNDFQKGDIAEGYSVSREKKESFPLTVTSAQKNPTAFYLCASSIGQLSNQPQHFGDGTRLSIL.

The J gene is TRBJ2-7, the V gene TRBV20-1; 8 bases are shared with TRBD1. The CDR3 totals 15 residues. Germline V gene sequence: CDR1 DFQATT, CDR2 SNEGSKA (reference sequence). Trimming took 3 bases from V and 4 from J; bases not matched to a gene: 11. CDR3 sequence: CSASIRGRLLYEQYF. The DNA of the CDR3 is TGCAGTGCTAGTATCAGGGGGCGGCTCTTATACGAGCAGTACTTC.

The CDR3 here is CASSLQGTEAFF. DNA for the CDR3: TGTGCCAGCAGTCTACAGGGCACTGAAGCTTTCTTT. The chain recombines TRBV6-2 or TRBV6-3 with TRBJ1-1; D is possibly TRBD1 (6 bases). V shed 5 bases and J shed 4 bases, with 8 bases lying between them. Germline loops: CDR1 MNHEY, CDR2 SVGEGT. The CDR3 has 12 amino acids.

V gene TRBV7-9 combines with J gene TRBJ1-1; TRBD1 is a possible D gene (5 bases). V was clipped by 5 bases and J by 0 bases, with 13 bases between them. Germline V gene lookup returns CDR1 SEHNR and CDR2 FQNEAQ (reference sequence). The CDR3 sequence is 15 residues long. The CDR3 nucleotides read TGTGCCAGCAGCATAGAGGGACTTATGAACACTGAAGCTTTCTTT. This codes for CASSIEGLMNTEAFF. The complete variable domain, with remaining parts taken from reference TRBV7-9 and TRBJ1-1, reads DTGVSQNPRHKITKRGQNVTFRCDPISEHNRLYWYRQTLGQGPEFLTYFQNEAQLEKSRLLSDRFSAERPKGSFSTLEIQRTEQGDSAMYLCASSIEGLMNTEAFFGQGTRLTVV.

A few counts support this clone. The gene calls are TRBV27 and TRBJ2-2; 8 bases line up with TRBD1. CDR1 MNHEY and CDR2 SMNVEV come from the germline V gene (reference sequence). The junction had 13 bases not matched to a gene; V was cut back by 0 bases and J by 4 bases. This CDR3 is built from 19 residues. The CDR3 loop is CASSLSNVWDRTFTGELFF. The CDR3 DNA reads TGTGCCAGCAGTTTATCGAATGTGTGGGACAGGACTTTCACCGGGGAGCTGTTTTTT.

The chain uses TRBV7-9 and TRBJ1-5; 8 bases match TRBD1. Per the germline V gene, CDR1 is SEHNR and CDR2 is FQNEAQ (reference sequence). The CDR3 runs 13 residues. V lost 4 bases and J lost 6; bases outside the gene matches: 2. CDR3 loop: CASSSTGVQPQHF. CDR3 DNA: TGTGCCAGCAGCTCGACAGGGGTTCAGCCCCAGCATTTT.

The chain employs TRBV9 and TRBJ1-3, with a possible D match to TRBD1 (5 bases). V dropped 4 bases and J dropped 2 bases, with 13 bases sitting between them. CDR1 is SGDLS, CDR2 YYNGEE, per germline. The CDR3 runs 15 residues. The CDR3 reads CASSPRRGTGNTIYF. CDR3 coding DNA: TGTGCCAGCAGCCCGCGTCGGGGGACTGGAAACACCATATATTTT.

This sequence joins TRBV18 and TRBJ2-5; a weak D match, TRBD2 (5 bases). V was pared by 3 bases and J by 5 bases, with 16 bases between. The CDR3 consists of 15 residues. Germline loops: CDR1 KGHSH, CDR2 LQKENI. CDR3 bases: TGTGCCAGCTCACCTTATGCGGGTGAAGGGGAGACCCAGTACTTC. Its translation is CASSPYAGEGETQYF. Based on the CDR3 plus reference TRBV18 and TRBJ2-5, the full variable domain is NAGVMQNPRHLVRRRGQEARLRCSPMKGHSHVYWYRQLPEEGLKFMVYLQKENIIDESGMPKERFSAEFPKEGPSILRIQQVVRGDSAAYFCASSPYAGEGETQYFGPGTRLLVL.

The chain links TRBV19 to TRBJ1-1, with TRBD1 as a possible D gene (6 bases). The CDR3 is made up of 14 amino acids. Trimming removed 5 bases from V and 0 bases from J, with 10 bases in between. Per germline, CDR1 LNHDA and CDR2 SQIVND (reference sequence). DNA for the CDR3: TGTGCCAGTAGTTTGGACAGATTGAACACTGAAGCTTTCTTT. This codes for CASSLDRLNTEAFF.

This clone was detected only a few times. The J gene is TRBJ2-7, the V gene TRBV14; 10 nucleotides match TRBD2. With 8 bases clipped from V and 7 bases from J, the junction kept 8 bases outside the gene matches. CDR1 SGHDN and CDR2 FVKESK come from the germline V gene. The CDR3 sequence is 13 residues long. The DNA for the CDR3 is TGTGCCAGCTCTCCTAGCGGGAGAGGGGAGCAGTACTTC. Protein product: CASSPSGRGEQYF.

The rearrangement links TRBV19 to TRBJ2-1, with a possible D match to TRBD2 (7 bases). Germline CDR1 and CDR2: LNHDA and SQIVND (reference sequence). The CDR3 consists of 15 residues. V was clipped by 8 bases and J by 7 bases, with 21 bases between them. CDR3 in DNA: TGTGCCAGTGGGAGGGGGTATTTCGCTTCGAATGAGCAGTTCTTC. Protein product: CASGRGYFASNEQFF. The whole variable domain, remainder taken from reference TRBV19 and TRBJ2-1, is DGGITQSPKYLFRKEGQNVTLSCEQNLNHDAMYWYRQDPGQGLRLIYYSQIVNDFQKGDIAEGYSVSREKKESFPLTVTSAQKNPTAFYLCASGRGYFASNEQFFGPGTRLTVL.

This clone appeared a few times. The chain uses TRBV7-2 and TRBJ1-3; D is perhaps TRBD1 (6 bases). Looked up from germline, CDR1 is SGHTA and CDR2 is FQGNSA. V was clipped by 1 base and J by 5 bases, with 18 bases between them. This CDR3 is built from 17 residues. CDR3 nucleotides: TGTGCCAGCAGCTTAGAGGGGCCAGGGGCCGGGAGAAACACCATATATTTT. Its protein product is CASSLEGPGAGRNTIYF.

The count of this clone is one. The gene calls are TRBV6-6 and TRBJ1-6; D is perhaps TRBD1 (6 bases). Trimming left V 6 bases short and J 9 bases short, with 21 bases between. Germline V lookup: CDR1 MNHNY, CDR2 SVGAGI (reference sequence). The CDR3 runs 16 residues. CDR3 coding DNA: TGTGCCAGCAGGACTGGGGGGGCTGGCGGTGTTTCACCCCTCCACTTT. Amino acid sequence: CASRTGGAGGVSPLHF.

The chain has TRBV29-1 and TRBJ2-5; D uncertain. Germline V gives CDR1 SQVTM, CDR2 ANQGSEA. V lost 1 base and J 0 bases, leaving 12 bases between the germline ends. The CDR3 is 15 amino acids. The DNA of the CDR3 is TGCAGCGTTGAAGGAAGTAGTGGTTACCAAGAGACCCAGTACTTC. This encodes CSVEGSSGYQETQYF.

This clone was detected a few times. The chain employs TRBV29-1 and TRBJ1-2; D not certain. Deletions cut 5 bases from V and 2 bases from J, with 6 bases between. CDR1 and CDR2 (germline): SQVTM, ANQGSEA. The CDR3 has 11 residues. The CDR3: CSVRANYGYTF. The CDR3 coding sequence is TGCAGCGTTCGTGCGAACTATGGCTACACCTTC.

The CDR3 bases are TGTGCCAGCAGCGCTCCGGGACAGTTATCGTACTCTGGAAACACCATATATTTT. It codes for CASSAPGQLSYSGNTIYF. The chain links TRBV7-9 to TRBJ1-3; 7 bases align to TRBD1. The CDR3 runs 18 residues. V was pared by 5 bases and J by 0 bases, with 13 bases of the junction left unmatched. The germline V gene has CDR1 SEHNR and CDR2 FQNEAQ (reference sequence).

The chain combines TRBV24-1 with TRBJ2-2; TRBD2 is a possible D gene (5 bases). The CDR3 loop spans 13 amino acids. V was trimmed by 7 bases and J by 4 bases, leaving 9 bases between them. Germline V gene lookup returns CDR1 KGHDR and CDR2 SFDVKD. This CDR3 reads CATRGGGTGELFF. CDR3 nucleotide sequence: TGTGCCACCAGAGGAGGCGGCACCGGGGAGCTGTTTTTT.

The chain employs TRBV4-3 and TRBJ2-1; 7 bases agree with TRBD2. Looked up from germline, CDR1 is LGHNA and CDR2 is YSLEER. This CDR3 comprises 19 residues. Trimming took 0 bases from V and 0 from J; bases not matched to a gene: 11. The CDR3 here is CASSQDATGGGVSYNEQFF. CDR3 nucleotide sequence: TGCGCCAGCAGCCAAGATGCCACCGGTGGGGGGGTCTCCTACAATGAGCAGTTCTTC.

The gene calls are TRBV14 and TRBJ2-1, with D possibly TRBD2 on 5 matching bases. The CDR3 runs 14 residues. Germline V gene sequence: CDR1 SGHDN, CDR2 FVKESK. V was shortened by 4 bases and J by 4 bases, with 11 bases between the two germline ends. CDR3: CASSRYGRYNEQFF. The CDR3 DNA reads as TGTGCCAGCAGCCGATATGGGAGATACAATGAGCAGTTCTTC.

This clone was recorded a few times. The V call is TRBV5-1, the J call TRBJ1-2; TRBD1 matches 7 bases. The CDR3 is made up of 13 amino acids. Per germline, CDR1 SGHRS and CDR2 YFSETQ. The V and J ends lost 4 bases and 4 bases, in that order; junction bases with no gene match: 4. The CDR3 region is CASSDRAAYGYTF. CDR3 in DNA: TGCGCCAGCAGCGACAGGGCCGCCTATGGCTACACCTTC.

The gene calls are TRBV6-2 or TRBV6-3 and TRBJ2-1; the match to TRBD2 covers 8 bases. V lost 5 bases and J lost 3; bases outside the gene matches: 9. Germline V gene data show CDR1 as MNHEY and CDR2 as SVGEGT. This CDR3 has 16 residues. The CDR3: CASSLSGTRVYNEQFF. The CDR3 coding sequence is TGTGCCAGCAGTCTTTCCGGGACTAGGGTCTACAATGAGCAGTTCTTC.

The chain is built from TRBV11-2 and TRBJ2-1, with TRBD2 identical over 8 bases. V shed 5 bases and J 7 bases; nucleotides not matched to a gene: 13. Germline lookup yields CDR1 SGHAT and CDR2 FQNNGV. The CDR3 extends over 16 amino acids. The CDR3 DNA reads TGTGCCAGCAGCCGTTTTCCGGGACTAGAAAAGAATGAGCAGTTCTTC. Its translation: CASSRFPGLEKNEQFF.

To note about this clone: This sample includes further DNA sequences coding for the same CDR3. V gene TRBV28 combines with J gene TRBJ2-1; D perhaps matches TRBD2 (5 bases). This CDR3 is 14 amino acids long. V was pared by 3 bases and J by 2 bases, with 8 bases between. Germline V gives CDR1 MDHEN, CDR2 SYDVKM. CDR3 coding DNA: TGTGCCAGCAGTTTGACGGGGACCTACAATGAGCAGTTCTTC. Translated: CASSLTGTYNEQFF.

The J gene is TRBJ1-2, the V gene TRBV10-3; D possibly corresponds to TRBD1 (6 bases). CDR1 ENHRY and CDR2 SYGVKD come from the germline V gene. There are 16 residues in the CDR3. The germline V and J ends were trimmed by 4 bases and 2 bases, with 17 bases remaining between them. The CDR3 nucleotides are TGTGCCATCAGTGGTTGGACAGATCAAACCAACTATGGCTACACCTTC. Its translation: CAISGWTDQTNYGYTF.